Shown below are 22 T cell receptor beta chains from a single sample sequenced in a study of T cell repertoires in cytomegalovirus infection. TCRdb re-derived calls from the reads in MiXCR, one entry per CDR3 protein. This table has fewer than 200,000 distinct CDR3 sequences, roughly a fifth appearing once. Sequencing was carried out using PBMCs. All receptors come from a human donor in good health (CMV status not recorded). Some clones in this sample may be carry-over from other donors' samples.

This clonotype was seen ten or more times. The chain recombines TRBV4-2 with TRBJ1-6; a weak D match, TRBD1 (5 bases). V was clipped by 2 bases and J by 7 bases, with 18 bases between them. Germline CDR1 reads LGHNA; CDR2 reads YNFKEQ. CDR3 size: 17 residues. CDR3 sequence reads: CASSQRILVRENSPLHF. CDR3 DNA: TGTGCCAGCAGCCAAAGAATCCTGGTCAGGGAGAATTCACCCCTCCACTTT.

This clonotype was seen repeatedly, ten times or more. J is TRBJ2-5 and V is TRBV7-9, with a tentative D call TRBD2 (5 bases). Deletions cut 7 bases from V and 7 bases from J, with 19 bases between. The CDR3 runs 14 residues. CDR1 and CDR2 (germline): SEHNR, FQNEAQ (reference sequence). The CDR3 DNA reads TGTGCCAGCACCCCCGACGGCCCGGGGTTGACCCAGTACTTC. It specifies CASTPDGPGLTQYF.

There are many counts of this clonotype. J is TRBJ2-5 and V is TRBV7-9; D unclear. Germline values: CDR1 SEHNR, CDR2 FQNEAQ (reference sequence). The CDR3 is 15 residues long. The germline V and J ends were trimmed by 5 bases and 1 base, with 14 bases remaining between them. CDR3 DNA sequence: TGTGCCAGCAGCATCACACCGGAGAGCCAAGAGACCCAGTACTTC. It encodes CASSITPESQETQYF.

This chain links TRBV20-1 with TRBJ1-5; no firm D call. Trimming removed 2 bases at V and 1 base at J, with 18 bases between. Germline CDR1 and CDR2: DFQATT and SNEGSKA (reference sequence). The CDR3 totals 17 residues. This CDR3 reads CSARSARKESSNQPQHF. The CDR3, as DNA: TGCAGTGCTAGATCCGCTCGTAAGGAGTCAAGCAATCAGCCCCAGCATTTT.

This chain links TRBV5-6 with TRBJ1-1; 9 bases agree with TRBD1. The CDR3 sequence is 16 residues long. Germline assignment: CDR1 SGHDT and CDR2 YYEEEE. V shed 3 bases, J shed 5 bases, and the junction held 11 bases outside the gene matches. CDR3 amino acids: CASSSVVWTGETEAFF. The DNA for the CDR3 is TGTGCCAGCAGCTCGGTGGTTTGGACAGGGGAAACTGAAGCTTTCTTT.

This clonotype has more than one count but fewer than ten. This chain joins TRBV19 and TRBJ2-2, with D possibly being TRBD2 (5 bases). CDR3 length equals 14 residues. The germline V gene encodes CDR1 LNHDA and CDR2 SQIVND (reference sequence). V lost 0 bases to trimming and J lost 7 bases, with 9 bases between them. The CDR3 reads CASSIDLASGELFF. The DNA for the CDR3 is TGTGCCAGTAGTATAGATCTAGCCAGCGGGGAGCTGTTTTTT.

This CDR3 reads CASSLTGMGNQPQHF. CDR3 coding DNA: TGCGCCAGCAGCTTGACAGGAATGGGGAATCAGCCCCAGCATTTT. The V and J genes are TRBV5-1 and TRBJ1-5; D perhaps matches TRBD1 (5 bases). In germline, CDR1 is SGHRS, CDR2 YFSETQ. The V end was cut by 1 base, the J end by 4 bases, with 12 bases between. The CDR3 consists of 15 residues.

The V call is TRBV14, the J call TRBJ2-1, with TRBD2 matching 8 bases. Germline V CDR1 and CDR2: SGHDN, FVKESK. The junction had 4 bases not matched to a gene; V was cut back by 3 bases and J by 6 bases. CDR3 size: 14 residues. This CDR3 reads CASSHLGRGNEQFF. DNA for the CDR3: TGTGCCAGCAGCCATCTCGGGAGGGGCAATGAGCAGTTCTTC. The variable domain in full, with the rest retrieved from reference TRBV14 and TRBJ2-1, is EAGVTQFPSHSVIEKGQTVTLRCDPISGHDNLYWYRRVMGKEIKFLLHFVKESKQDESGMPNNRFLAERTGGTYSTLKVQPAELEDSGVYFCASSHLGRGNEQFFGPGTRLTVL.

In this sample, this clonotype turned up many times. The V and J genes are TRBV7-2 and TRBJ2-1, with D unclear. CDR1 is SGHTA, CDR2 FQGNSA, per germline. The CDR3 sequence is 13 residues long. The V gene lost 1 base and the J gene lost 6 bases, with 7 bases spanning the gap. CDR3 amino acids: CASSLVVRNEQFF. The CDR3 bases are TGTGCCAGCAGCTTAGTCGTCCGCAATGAGCAGTTCTTC.

Comments on this clonotype: One base away lies a much larger clone, so this may be a sequencing read error. This chain uses TRBV7-2 with TRBJ1-1; D remains ambiguous. This CDR3 contains 13 residues. V lost 5 bases and J 8 bases, leaving 15 bases between the germline ends. Germline V gives CDR1 SGHTA, CDR2 FQGNSA. The CDR3 reads CASSRRPGREAFF. In DNA form, the CDR3 reads TGTGCCAGCAGCCGGAGGCCGGGTCGGGAAGCTTTCTTT.

Ten or more counts support this clonotype. This chain connects TRBV11-2 to TRBJ2-5; D is possibly TRBD1 or TRBD2 (6 bases each). The CDR3 runs 16 residues. Trimming pared 1 base from V and 2 bases from J, leaving 14 bases between. Germline CDR1 reads SGHAT; CDR2 reads FQNNGV. CDR3 in amino acids: CASSLVQRRGQETQYF. The CDR3 nucleotides read TGTGCCAGCAGCTTAGTTCAAAGGAGGGGGCAAGAGACCCAGTACTTC. Full variable domain (missing parts from reference TRBV11-2 and TRBJ2-5): EAGVAQSPRYKIIEKRQSVAFWCNPISGHATLYWYQQILGQGPKLLIQFQNNGVVDDSQLPKDRFSAERLKGVDSTLKIQPAKLEDSAVYLCASSLVQRRGQETQYFGPGTRLLVL.

This clonotype was found many times. The chain uses TRBV19 and TRBJ1-5; TRBD1 aligns across 7 bases. CDR1 and CDR2 (germline): LNHDA, SQIVND (reference sequence). This CDR3 contains 19 residues. V was pared by 5 bases and J by 3 bases, with 19 bases of the junction left unmatched. CDR3 sequence reads: CASSLEKPGQRIPNQPQHF. The CDR3 DNA reads TGTGCCAGTAGTCTGGAGAAACCGGGACAGCGAATACCCAATCAGCCCCAGCATTTT. Supplemented by reference TRBV19 and TRBJ1-5, the full variable domain reads DGGITQSPKYLFRKEGQNVTLSCEQNLNHDAMYWYRQDPGQGLRLIYYSQIVNDFQKGDIAEGYSVSREKKESFPLTVTSAQKNPTAFYLCASSLEKPGQRIPNQPQHFGDGTRLSIL.

This clonotype came up once. The genes are TRBV10-2 and TRBJ2-7; 8 bases are shared with TRBD1. The J segment lost 1 base and the V segment lost 0 bases, leaving 11 bases of the junction unmatched. This CDR3 comprises 18 residues. Germline V lookup: CDR1 WSHSY, CDR2 SAAADI. This chain's CDR3 is CASSESGRGLSRSYEQYF. The CDR3 DNA follows: TGCGCCAGCAGTGAGTCGGGCAGGGGGCTTTCTAGATCCTACGAGCAGTACTTC.

This clonotype has a handful of counts. This rearrangement joins TRBV28 to TRBJ1-1; 9 bases align to TRBD1. The CDR3 is 15 residues long. V shed 6 bases and J 1 base; nucleotides not matched to a gene: 6. In germline, CDR1 is MDHEN, CDR2 SYDVKM. Here the CDR3 reads CASRHKGQGNTEAFF. CDR3 sequence (DNA): TGTGCCAGCAGGCACAAGGGACAGGGGAACACTGAAGCTTTCTTT.

In its sample, this clonotype was seen many times. The J gene is TRBJ2-6, the V gene TRBV7-2, with D tentatively TRBD1 (6 bases). There are 18 residues in the CDR3. The V gene's germline CDR1 is SGHTA and CDR2 FQGNSA. V dropped 1 base and J dropped 0 bases, with 13 bases sitting between them. CDR3 region: CASSLVGTSLSGANVLTF. The CDR3 DNA reads TGTGCCAGCAGCTTAGTAGGGACATCCCTCTCTGGGGCCAACGTCCTGACTTTC.

This clonotype occurred many times. The genes are TRBV6-1 and TRBJ2-4; no reliable D call. The CDR3 contains 11 residues. Trimming cost V 7 bases and J 9 bases, with 10 bases left between them. CDR1 is MNHNS and CDR2 is SASEGT in the germline V gene. CDR3 coding DNA: TGTGCCAGCACGGGCTCCCCCATTCAGTACTTC. Its translation is CASTGSPIQYF.

This clonotype was seen only a few times. V and J are TRBV5-4 and TRBJ2-6; D may be TRBD2 (6 bases). The germline gives CDR1 SGHNT, CDR2 YYREEE (reference sequence). V dropped 7 bases and J dropped 1 base, with 21 bases sitting between them. CDR3 length: 18 residues. The CDR3 spells CASHRRGLKGSGANVLTF. CDR3 nucleotide sequence: TGTGCCAGCCATCGACGGGGGTTGAAGGGTTCTGGGGCCAACGTCCTGACTTTC.

V is TRBV5-1 and J is TRBJ1-5, with D uncertain. V gave up 0 bases and J gave up 1 base, with 8 bases separating them. CDR3 length: 15 amino acids. CDR1 and CDR2 from the germline V gene are SGHRS and YFSETQ. This CDR3 is CASSLASGSNQPQHF. The CDR3 DNA is TGCGCCAGCAGCTTGGCCTCGGGCAGCAATCAGCCCCAGCATTTT.

This clonotype was detected only a few times. The gene calls are TRBV3-1 and TRBJ1-2; possibly TRBD1 for D (6 bases). The germline V and J ends were trimmed by 4 bases and 0 bases, with 15 bases remaining between them. Germline V CDR1 and CDR2: LGHDT, YNNKEL (reference sequence). The CDR3 length is 16 residues. CDR3 amino acids: CASSRDTYSTNYGYTF. DNA for the CDR3: TGTGCCAGCAGCCGGGACACATACTCCACTAACTATGGCTACACCTTC.

In regard to this clonotype: It may be a read error: a sequence one base away is much more abundant. The V and J genes are TRBV28 and TRBJ2-1; possible D gene TRBD1, 6 bases. Trimming removed 11 bases at V and 1 base at J, with 18 bases between. This CDR3 is 15 amino acids long. Germline CDR1 and CDR2: MDHEN and SYDVKM. The CDR3 DNA reads as TGTGCCCGCTTAACAGGGCAAATTTCCTACAATGAGCAGTTCTTC. Protein product: CARLTGQISYNEQFF.

This clonotype was recorded many times. The chain couples TRBV7-2 to TRBJ2-5, with D maybe TRBD2 (6 bases). Germline-derived CDR1 and CDR2 are SGHTA and FQGNSA. V lost 5 bases and J 2 bases, leaving 15 bases between the germline ends. The CDR3 spans 15 residues. DNA of the CDR3: TGTGCCAGCAGCGGAGGGGCCTCCAGGCAAGAGACCCAGTACTTC. Protein: CASSGGASRQETQYF.

This clonotype has a count of ten or more. V is TRBV12-3 or TRBV12-4 and J is TRBJ2-7; D possibly corresponds to TRBD2 (7 bases). This CDR3 contains 16 residues. Trimming removed 5 bases from V and 2 bases from J, with 19 bases in between. The CDR3 DNA reads as TGTGCCAGCAGTCTATTCTTGGGGGGGCGCCCCTACGAGCAGTACTTC. It is translated as CASSLFLGGRPYEQYF.